Listed here is a single TCR beta chain. The antigen is not known. CDR1 is MNHEY, CDR2 SVGAGI, per germline. The V gene end was trimmed by 4 bases and the J gene end by 1 base; junction bases not matched to a gene: 0. There are 14 residues in the CDR3. Time point defined: week 47, end of study. It was 300 ug of mutant IDH1 20-mer peptide that made up each vaccine dose, given with topical imiquimod. All eight of the vaccinations patients received fell in weeks 1, 3, 5, 7, 11, 15, 19 and 23. The entry originates in a study of a mutant IDH1 vaccine in newly diagnosed glioma. Study background: Treated patients had a mean age of 40.4 years and an approximately 62% male, around 40% female split. Earlier therapy was either radiotherapy, temozolomide, or both, and most got both.

Assay used: immunoSEQ multiplex PCR; TCRdb lists only in-frame clones, some missing. Among around 50,000 clones listed, 65% were seen once. The gene calls are TRBV6-5 and TRBJ1-1; 10 nucleotides match TRBD1. The starting material was peripheral blood mononuclear cells (PBMCs), obtained from a glioma patient whose treatment included an IDH1 peptide vaccine. The sequence was collected from a man aged 35-49 years with glioma. Some clones in this sample may be carry-over from other donors' samples. The CDR3: CASSWDRGNTEAFF. DNA for the CDR3: TGTGCCAGCAGTTGGGACAGGGGGAACACTGAAGCTTTCTTT.